The rows below give T cell receptor beta chains drawn from one sample of a study of CD8+CD57+ T cells in acquired aplastic anemia. Using its own MiXCR run on the reads, TCRdb lists one record per CDR3 protein. The repertoire holds 400,000 to 450,000 distinct CDR3 sequences, with roughly 68% as singletons. Sequenced sample: sorted CD4+, CD8+, or CD8+CD57+ T cells (not recorded which) from PBMCs. All receptors come from a human donor in good health, serving as a control. The CDR3 runs from the conserved cysteine through the conserved F or W. Fields, in order: J gene, V gene, CDR3 protein.

j_gene: TRBJ2-3; v_gene: TRBV2; CDR3aa: CASSVLAGAQGYTQCF
j_gene: TRBJ2-7; v_gene: TRBV9; CDR3aa: CASSVGQRGYGYNF
j_gene: TRBJ2-7; v_gene: TRBV7-9; CDR3aa: CASSAARVGAGEQYF
j_gene: TRBJ2-6; v_gene: TRBV20-1; CDR3aa: CSALRWTGANVLTF
j_gene: TRBJ2-1; v_gene: TRBV12-3/TRBV12-4; CDR3aa: CASSFRDYPTHEKFF
j_gene: TRBJ2-7; v_gene: TRBV7-2; CDR3aa: CASSCGGGHLCDEYF
j_gene: TRBJ1-3; v_gene: TRBV6-5; CDR3aa: CASSSSSDRGNTIYF
j_gene: TRBJ1-5; v_gene: TRBV19; CDR3aa: CASSIGGDQPQHF
j_gene: TRBJ1-6; v_gene: TRBV19; CDR3aa: CASRTVGELGSPLHF
j_gene: TRBJ1-2; v_gene: TRBV7-9; CDR3aa: CASSYPVSSYPF
j_gene: TRBJ1-5; v_gene: TRBV29-1; CDR3aa: CSVCDSSNQPHYF
j_gene: TRBJ1-1; v_gene: TRBV5-4; CDR3aa: CASSLGGTGTEAFF
j_gene: TRBJ1-6; v_gene: TRBV20-1; CDR3aa: CSAGTGEVSYNSPLHF
j_gene: TRBJ2-7; v_gene: TRBV4-2; CDR3aa: CASSTRQGYEQYF
j_gene: TRBJ1-1; v_gene: TRBV5-1; CDR3aa: CASSPDRQRSEAFF
j_gene: TRBJ1-4; v_gene: TRBV10-3; CDR3aa: CAIRSGTDSEKLFF
j_gene: NA; v_gene: TRBV19; CDR3aa: CASSTRQSNANLHF
j_gene: TRBJ1-6; v_gene: TRBV7-2; CDR3aa: CASSCGRGGLRAEF
j_gene: TRBJ2-7; v_gene: TRBV7-2; CDR3aa: CASSGGGSSYEQYF
j_gene: TRBJ2-1; v_gene: TRBV6-5; CDR3aa: CASSYSREQFF
j_gene: TRBJ2-1; v_gene: TRBV7-2; CDR3aa: CASSLAGTASYNEQFF
j_gene: TRBJ2-3; v_gene: TRBV2; CDR3aa: CASSVDASGMLDTQYF
j_gene: TRBJ1-2; v_gene: TRBV7-9; CDR3aa: CASSLTGGIMNTEF
j_gene: TRBJ1-4; v_gene: TRBV10-3; CDR3aa: CAISEKGSANEKLFF
j_gene: TRBJ2-1; v_gene: TRBV7-8; CDR3aa: CASSLDRDQPQQFF
j_gene: TRBJ2-3; v_gene: TRBV7-2; CDR3aa: CASSFAGGGDTQYF
j_gene: TRBJ2-1; v_gene: TRBV7-3; CDR3aa: CASSPRNNAEFVEFF
j_gene: TRBJ1-2; v_gene: TRBV9; CDR3aa: CASSVGLQRDYTF
j_gene: TRBJ1-2; v_gene: TRBV5-1; CDR3aa: CASSKGDNNNGYTF
j_gene: TRBJ2-3; v_gene: TRBV14; CDR3aa: CASSQENADTQYF
j_gene: TRBJ1-4; v_gene: TRBV15; CDR3aa: CATSRRGRSGSNEKLFF
j_gene: TRBJ2-7; v_gene: TRBV5-1; CDR3aa: CASSIDRGRGYEQYF
j_gene: TRBJ1-2; v_gene: TRBV20-1; CDR3aa: CSVHSDRVGVYTF
j_gene: TRBJ2-3; v_gene: TRBV12-3/TRBV12-4; CDR3aa: CASRRGGGSTDTQYF
j_gene: TRBJ2-2; v_gene: TRBV9; CDR3aa: CASSGPGLAGGQSTGELFF
j_gene: TRBJ1-1; v_gene: TRBV20-1; CDR3aa: CSAPLTGTNTEAFF
j_gene: TRBJ2-7; v_gene: TRBV5-1; CDR3aa: CASSRWDDGCYEQYF
j_gene: TRBJ2-2; v_gene: TRBV10-1; CDR3aa: CASSAAANIGELFF
j_gene: TRBJ2-7; v_gene: TRBV5-1; CDR3aa: CASSQLGRVGHEQYF
j_gene: TRBJ2-1; v_gene: TRBV12-3/TRBV12-4; CDR3aa: CASNERGGRNQQFF
j_gene: TRBJ2-1; v_gene: TRBV7-6; CDR3aa: CASSPRQGHGHTF
j_gene: TRBJ1-2; v_gene: TRBV10-3; CDR3aa: CAISRGGRGRNYGYTF